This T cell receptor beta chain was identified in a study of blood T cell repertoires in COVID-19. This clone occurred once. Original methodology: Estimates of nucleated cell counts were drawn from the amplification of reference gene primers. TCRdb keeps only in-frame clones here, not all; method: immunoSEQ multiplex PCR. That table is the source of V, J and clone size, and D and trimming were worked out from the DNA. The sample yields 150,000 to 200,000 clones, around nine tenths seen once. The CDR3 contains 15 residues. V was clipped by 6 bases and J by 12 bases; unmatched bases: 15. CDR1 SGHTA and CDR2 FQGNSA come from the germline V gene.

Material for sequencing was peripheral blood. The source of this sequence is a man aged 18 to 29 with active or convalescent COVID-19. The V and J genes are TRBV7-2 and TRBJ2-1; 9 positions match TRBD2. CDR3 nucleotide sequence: TGTGCCAGCAGGGGGGGGACTAGCAGGCCCGGCGGGCAGTTCTTC. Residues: CASRGGTSRPGGQFF.